One sample yielded the 12 T cell receptor beta chains listed below, sequenced in a study of shared clonotypes between healthy human individuals (dated by TCRdb to 2018 to 2020). The library was built by means of the immunoSEQ multiplex PCR assay. TCRdb mirrors the immuneACCESS table, restricted to in-frame sequences. Some clones are absent from its copies; in checked studies, under half trace to an unresolved V gene, and the reason for the others is unknown. The sample records 1,500,000 or so clones, approximately 97% of which are singletons. Clones ranked in the top ten supply roughly 1.2% of the sample. Specimen: naive CD4+ T cells sorted from blood. The cell subset or site label on this specimen signifies: CD45RA+ positively selected. Source of these receptors: a man aged 25 to 40 in good health.

V gene TRBV4-2 combines with J gene TRBJ2-5, with D hard to call. The CDR3 length is 13 residues. Looked up from germline, CDR1 is LGHNA and CDR2 is YNFKEQ. V was shortened by 4 bases and J by 2 bases, with 8 bases between the two germline ends. Here the CDR3 DNA reads TGTGCCAGCAGCCCAAGCCAGCAAGAGACCCAGTACTTC. This gives the protein CASSPSQQETQYF.

This chain links TRBV5-1 with TRBJ1-3, with 7 bases fitting TRBD1. Losses at the gene ends were 6 bases for V and 3 bases for J; bases not matched to a gene: 9. Germline V gene sequence: CDR1 SGHRS, CDR2 YFSETQ. The CDR3 length is 15 residues. The DNA of the CDR3 is TGCGCCAGCACCCTCACAGGGGAGGTTGGAAACACCATATATTTT. As protein: CASTLTGEVGNTIYF.

The chain carries TRBV19 and TRBJ2-2; 7 positions match TRBD2. V was clipped by 7 bases and J by 4 bases; unmatched bases: 9. Germline CDR1 reads LNHDA; CDR2 reads SQIVND (reference sequence). The CDR3 runs to 15 residues. CDR3 loop: CASNLMAGVTGELFF. In nucleotides, the CDR3 is TGTGCCAGTAATCTCATGGCGGGAGTCACCGGGGAGCTGTTTTTT.

The V call is TRBV6-6, the J call TRBJ2-1; the D is unclear. Looked up from germline, CDR1 is MNHNY and CDR2 is SVGAGI (reference sequence). V lost 0 bases and J 8 bases, leaving 8 bases between the germline ends. This CDR3 has 13 amino acids. The CDR3 loop reads CASSYSSLDEQFF. The CDR3 nucleotides read TGTGCCAGCAGTTACTCCTCCCTTGATGAGCAGTTCTTC.

The CDR3 DNA follows: TGTGCCACCAGCAGAGCAGGGATCGGCGGGGAGCTGTTTTTT. Its protein is CATSRAGIGGELFF. The chain uses TRBV15 and TRBJ2-2, with a weak D call TRBD1 (5 bases). Trimming shortened V by 1 base and J by 7 bases, and 10 bases separated the two germline ends. The germline CDR1 and CDR2 sequences are LNHNV and YYDKDF (reference sequence). The CDR3 length is 14 residues.

The J gene is TRBJ1-2, the V gene TRBV28; TRBD1 agrees at 7 bases. The V gene end was trimmed by 6 bases and the J gene end by 4 bases; junction bases not matched to a gene: 8. Germline CDR1 MDHEN, CDR2 SYDVKM. This CDR3 has 14 residues. CDR3: CASRPGQRLYGYTF. CDR3 coding DNA: TGTGCCAGCAGACCGGGACAGCGACTCTATGGCTACACCTTC.

This clone was seen at least ten times. The chain employs TRBV6-1 and TRBJ2-7, with D perhaps TRBD2 (6 bases). Trimming left V 10 bases short and J 2 bases short, with 21 bases between. CDR1 and CDR2 from the germline V gene are MNHNS and SASEGT. This CDR3 region has 15 residues. The CDR3 reads CATSPRGGWTYEQYF. The CDR3 region has the DNA TGTGCCACCTCGCCACGTGGGGGGTGGACCTACGAGCAGTACTTC.

CDR3 residues: CASSLASGETQYF. Here the CDR3 DNA reads TGTGCCAGCAGCTTGGCTAGCGGGGAGACCCAGTACTTC. This rearrangement joins TRBV5-4 to TRBJ2-5; 8 bases agree with TRBD2. CDR1 is SGHNT, CDR2 YYREEE, per germline (reference sequence). V trimming: 0 bases; J trimming: 5 bases; junction bases outside the gene matches: 0. The CDR3 extends over 13 amino acids.

The CDR3 coding sequence is TGTGCCAGCAGTTACGGGGGAAATGAGCAGTTCTTC. Encoded protein: CASSYGGNEQFF. This rearrangement joins TRBV6-6 to TRBJ2-1; either TRBD1 or TRBD2 may fit D (5 bases each). Germline assignment: CDR1 MNHNY and CDR2 SVGAGI (reference sequence). Trimming took 2 bases from V and 7 from J, leaving 6 bases between them. This CDR3 comprises 12 residues.

The V gene is TRBV7-3, the J gene TRBJ2-1, with 7 bases identical to TRBD2. Germline V gene data show CDR1 as SGHTA and CDR2 as FQGTGA. Losses at the gene ends were 3 bases for V and 7 bases for J; bases not matched to a gene: 3. CDR3 size: 13 residues. CDR3 DNA sequence: TGTGCCAGCAGCTTGGGGGGGAAGAATGAGCAGTTCTTC. It codes for CASSLGGKNEQFF. The variable domain in full, completed from reference TRBV7-3 and TRBJ2-1, reads GAGVSQTPSNKVTEKGKYVELRCDPISGHTALYWYRQSLGQGPEFLIYFQGTGAADDSGLPNDRFFAVRPEGSVSTLKIQRTERGDSAVYLCASSLGGKNEQFFGPGTRLTVL.

This sequence joins TRBV18 and TRBJ2-7, with TRBD2 as a possible D gene (5 bases). The CDR3 has 13 amino acids. Deletions cut 0 bases from V and 8 bases from J, with 11 bases between. The germline V gene has CDR1 KGHSH and CDR2 LQKENI. The CDR3 loop reads CASSPPEGGQQYF. CDR3 sequence (DNA): TGTGCCAGCTCACCACCAGAAGGCGGGCAGCAGTACTTC.

The chain joins TRBV28 to TRBJ2-3; a possible D gene is TRBD2 (5 bases). Trimming removed 6 bases at V and 1 base at J, with 14 bases between. The CDR3 length is 15 residues. Germline assignment: CDR1 MDHEN and CDR2 SYDVKM. The CDR3 loop is CASRPFVEGTDTQYF. The CDR3 region has the DNA TGTGCCAGCAGACCCTTCGTGGAGGGCACAGATACGCAGTATTTT.